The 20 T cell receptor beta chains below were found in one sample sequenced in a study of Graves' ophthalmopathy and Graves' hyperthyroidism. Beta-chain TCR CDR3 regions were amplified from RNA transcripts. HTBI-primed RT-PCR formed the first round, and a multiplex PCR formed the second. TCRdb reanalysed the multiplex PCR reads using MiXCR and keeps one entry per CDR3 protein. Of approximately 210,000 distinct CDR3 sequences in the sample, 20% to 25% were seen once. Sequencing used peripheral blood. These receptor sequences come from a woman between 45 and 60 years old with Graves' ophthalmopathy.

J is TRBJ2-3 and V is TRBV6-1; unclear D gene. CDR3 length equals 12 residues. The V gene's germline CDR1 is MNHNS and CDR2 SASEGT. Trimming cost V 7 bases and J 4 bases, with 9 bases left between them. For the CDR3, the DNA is TGTGCCAGCACCGAGTTTCCAGATACGCAGTATTTT. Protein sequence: CASTEFPDTQYF.

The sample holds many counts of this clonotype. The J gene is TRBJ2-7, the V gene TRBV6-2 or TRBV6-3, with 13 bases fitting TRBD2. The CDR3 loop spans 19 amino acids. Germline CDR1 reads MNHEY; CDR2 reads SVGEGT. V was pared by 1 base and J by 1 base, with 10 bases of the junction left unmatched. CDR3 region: CASSYLPGTSGTPSYEQYF. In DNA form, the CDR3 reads TGTGCCAGCAGTTACTTGCCCGGGACTAGCGGGACGCCTTCCTACGAGCAGTACTTC.

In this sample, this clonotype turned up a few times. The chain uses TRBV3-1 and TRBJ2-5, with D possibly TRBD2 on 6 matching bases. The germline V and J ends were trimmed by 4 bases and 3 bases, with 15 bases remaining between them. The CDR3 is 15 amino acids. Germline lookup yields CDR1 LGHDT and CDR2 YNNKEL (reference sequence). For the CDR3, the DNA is TGTGCCAGCAGCCCAATCGGGACTGGGAAAGAGACCCAGTACTTC. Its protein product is CASSPIGTGKETQYF.

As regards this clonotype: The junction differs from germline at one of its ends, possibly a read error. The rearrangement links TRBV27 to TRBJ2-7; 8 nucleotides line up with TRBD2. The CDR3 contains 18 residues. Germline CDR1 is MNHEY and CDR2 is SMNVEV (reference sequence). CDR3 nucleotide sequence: TGTGCCAGCAGTTTACGTCCTCCCACTAGCGGCCACTCCTACGAGCGGTACTTC. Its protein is CASSLRPPTSGHSYERYF.

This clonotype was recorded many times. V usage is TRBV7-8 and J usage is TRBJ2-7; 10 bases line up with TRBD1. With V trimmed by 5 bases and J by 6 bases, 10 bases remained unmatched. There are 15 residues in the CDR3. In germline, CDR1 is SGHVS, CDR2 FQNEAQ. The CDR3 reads CASSPTETGGAEQYF. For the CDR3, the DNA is TGTGCCAGCAGCCCTACCGAGACAGGGGGCGCCGAGCAGTACTTC.

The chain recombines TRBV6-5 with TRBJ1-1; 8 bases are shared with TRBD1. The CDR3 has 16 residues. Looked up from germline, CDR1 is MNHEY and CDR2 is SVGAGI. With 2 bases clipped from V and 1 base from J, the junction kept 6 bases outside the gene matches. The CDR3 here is CASSYHAGTGNTEAFF. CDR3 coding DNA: TGTGCCAGCAGTTACCACGCCGGGACAGGGAACACTGAAGCTTTCTTT.

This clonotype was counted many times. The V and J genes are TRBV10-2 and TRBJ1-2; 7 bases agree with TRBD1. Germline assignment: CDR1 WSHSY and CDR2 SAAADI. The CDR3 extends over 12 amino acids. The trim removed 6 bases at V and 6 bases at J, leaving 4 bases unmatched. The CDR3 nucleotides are TGCGCCAGCAGAGGGACAGAGGATGGCTACACCTTC. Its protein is CASRGTEDGYTF.

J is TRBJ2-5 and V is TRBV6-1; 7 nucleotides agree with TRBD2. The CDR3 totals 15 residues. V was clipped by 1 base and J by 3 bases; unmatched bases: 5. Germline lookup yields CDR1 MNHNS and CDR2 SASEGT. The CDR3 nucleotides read TGTGCCAGCAGTGAAGTGGGGACTACTAAAGAGACCCAGTACTTC. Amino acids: CASSEVGTTKETQYF.

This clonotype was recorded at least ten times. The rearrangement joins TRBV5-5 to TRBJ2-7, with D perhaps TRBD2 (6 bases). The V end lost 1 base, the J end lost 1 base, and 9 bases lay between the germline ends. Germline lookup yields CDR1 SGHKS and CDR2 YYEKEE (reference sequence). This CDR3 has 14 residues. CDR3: CASSLRRESYEQYF. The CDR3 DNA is TGTGCCAGCAGCTTGCGACGGGAGTCCTACGAGCAGTACTTC.

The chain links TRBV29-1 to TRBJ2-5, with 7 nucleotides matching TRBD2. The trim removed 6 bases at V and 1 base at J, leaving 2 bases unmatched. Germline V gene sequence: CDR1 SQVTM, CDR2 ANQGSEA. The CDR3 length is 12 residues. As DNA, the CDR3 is TGCAGCGTCACTAGCGCCCAAGAGACCCAGTACTTC. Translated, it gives CSVTSAQETQYF.

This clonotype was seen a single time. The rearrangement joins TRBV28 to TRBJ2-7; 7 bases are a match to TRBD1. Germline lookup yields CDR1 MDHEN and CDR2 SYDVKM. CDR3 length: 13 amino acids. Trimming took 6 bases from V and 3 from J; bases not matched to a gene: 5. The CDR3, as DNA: TGTGCCAGCAGACCCCGGGACAGCTACGAGCAGTACTTC. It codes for CASRPRDSYEQYF.

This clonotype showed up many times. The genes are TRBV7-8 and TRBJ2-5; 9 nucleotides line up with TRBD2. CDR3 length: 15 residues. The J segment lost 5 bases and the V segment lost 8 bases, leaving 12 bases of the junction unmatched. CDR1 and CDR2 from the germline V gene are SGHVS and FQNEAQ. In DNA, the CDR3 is TGTGCCAGCGGTCCCATTGTAGCGGGAGATGAGACCCAGTACTTC. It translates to CASGPIVAGDETQYF.

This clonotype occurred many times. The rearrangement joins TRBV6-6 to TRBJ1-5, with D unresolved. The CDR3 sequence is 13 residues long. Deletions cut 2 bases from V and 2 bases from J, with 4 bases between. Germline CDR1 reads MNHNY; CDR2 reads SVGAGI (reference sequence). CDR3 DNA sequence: TGTGCCAGCAGTTACGGAGGCAATCAGCCCCAGCATTTT. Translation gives CASSYGGNQPQHF.

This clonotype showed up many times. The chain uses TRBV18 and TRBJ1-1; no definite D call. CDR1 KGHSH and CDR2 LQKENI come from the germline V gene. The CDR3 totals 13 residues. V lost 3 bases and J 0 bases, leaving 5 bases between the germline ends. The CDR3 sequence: CASSPILNTEAFF. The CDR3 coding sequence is TGTGCCAGCTCACCTATTTTGAACACTGAAGCTTTCTTT.

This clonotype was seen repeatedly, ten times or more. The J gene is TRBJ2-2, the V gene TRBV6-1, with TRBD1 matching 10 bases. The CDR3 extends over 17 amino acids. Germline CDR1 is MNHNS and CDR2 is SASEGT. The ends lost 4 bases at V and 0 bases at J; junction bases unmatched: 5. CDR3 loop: CASSAAGTGANTGELFF. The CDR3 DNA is TGTGCCAGCAGTGCCGCCGGGACAGGGGCGAACACCGGGGAGCTGTTTTTT.

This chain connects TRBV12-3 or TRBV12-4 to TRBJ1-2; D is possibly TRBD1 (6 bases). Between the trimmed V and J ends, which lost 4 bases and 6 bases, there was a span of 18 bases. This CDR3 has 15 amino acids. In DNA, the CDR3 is TGTGCCAGCAGTTCCCAAAACAGGGTTACGAATGGCTACACCTTC. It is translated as CASSSQNRVTNGYTF.

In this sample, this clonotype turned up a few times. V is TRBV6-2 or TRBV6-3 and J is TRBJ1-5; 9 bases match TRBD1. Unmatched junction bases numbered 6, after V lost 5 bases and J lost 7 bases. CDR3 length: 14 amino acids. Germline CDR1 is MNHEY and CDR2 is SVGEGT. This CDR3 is CASSTGQGRQPQHF. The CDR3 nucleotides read TGTGCCAGCAGTACCGGACAGGGGCGGCAGCCCCAGCATTTT.

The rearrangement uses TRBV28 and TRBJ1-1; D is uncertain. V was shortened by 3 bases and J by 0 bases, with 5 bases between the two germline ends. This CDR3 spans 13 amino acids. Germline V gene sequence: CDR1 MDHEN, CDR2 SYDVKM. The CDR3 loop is CASSFSMNTEAFF. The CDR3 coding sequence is TGTGCCAGCAGTTTCTCCATGAACACTGAAGCTTTCTTT.

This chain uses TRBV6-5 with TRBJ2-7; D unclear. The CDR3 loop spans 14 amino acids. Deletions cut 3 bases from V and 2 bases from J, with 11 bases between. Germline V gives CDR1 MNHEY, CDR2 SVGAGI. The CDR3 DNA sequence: TGTGCCAGCAGTTATTCGGACCGTCCCTACGAGCAGTACTTC. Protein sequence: CASSYSDRPYEQYF.

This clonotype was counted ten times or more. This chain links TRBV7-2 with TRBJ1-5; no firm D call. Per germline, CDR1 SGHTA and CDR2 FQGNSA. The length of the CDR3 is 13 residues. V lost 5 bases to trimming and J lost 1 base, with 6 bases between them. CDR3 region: CASSLTSNQPQHF. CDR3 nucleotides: TGTGCCAGCAGCCTAACCAGCAATCAGCCCCAGCATTTT.